The clone carrying this T cell receptor (beta chain) was seen a few times. Stem cell-like memory, regulatory, central memory and naive CD4+ cells were sorted via CD45RO/CCR7/CD25/CD127/CD95/CD27. The source of the sample is a study of beta chain features in type 1 diabetes. Expressed TCRB transcripts were sequenced after all isolated RNA was converted to cDNA. Samples of naive, central memory and regulatory T cells yielded a mean of around 4 million reads. The repertoire was sequenced with immunoSEQ multiplex PCR; TCRdb's copy has only in-frame clones and lacks some. This table has a few hundred thousand clones, about 15% appearing once. This clonotype originated in a woman aged 18-29 years in good health. The sequencing sample was made of naive CD4+ T cells from blood.

The CDR3 DNA follows: TGTGCCAGCAGGCGCAGACTAGCGGGGCATGGGGACTCCTACAATGAGCAGTTCTTC. Translation gives CASRRRLAGHGDSYNEQFF. V is TRBV2 and J is TRBJ2-1; 11 bases fit TRBD2. Germline CDR1 and CDR2: SNHLY and FYNNEI. The CDR3 has 19 amino acids. V shed 6 bases and J 0 bases; nucleotides not matched to a gene: 13.